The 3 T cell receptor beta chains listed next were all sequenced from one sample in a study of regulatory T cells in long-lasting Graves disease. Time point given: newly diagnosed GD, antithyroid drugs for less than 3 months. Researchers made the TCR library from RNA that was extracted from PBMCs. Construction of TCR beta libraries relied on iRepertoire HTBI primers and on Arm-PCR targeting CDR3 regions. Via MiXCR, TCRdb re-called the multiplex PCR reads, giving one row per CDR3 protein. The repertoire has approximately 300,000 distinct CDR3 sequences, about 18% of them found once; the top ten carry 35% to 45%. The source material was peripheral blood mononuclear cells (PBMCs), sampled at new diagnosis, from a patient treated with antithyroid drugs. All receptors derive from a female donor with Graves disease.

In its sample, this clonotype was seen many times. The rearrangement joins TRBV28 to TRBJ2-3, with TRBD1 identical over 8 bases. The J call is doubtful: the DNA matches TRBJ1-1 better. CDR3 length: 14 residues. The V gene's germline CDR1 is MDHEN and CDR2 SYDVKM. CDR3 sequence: CASSNTGGSTEAFF. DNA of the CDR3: TGTGCCAGCAGTAATACAGGGGGGAGCACTGAAGCTTTCTTT.

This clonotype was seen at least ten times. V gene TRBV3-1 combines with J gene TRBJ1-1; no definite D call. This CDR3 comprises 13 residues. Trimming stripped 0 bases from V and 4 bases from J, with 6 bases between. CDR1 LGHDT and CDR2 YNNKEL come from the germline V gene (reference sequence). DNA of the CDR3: TGTGCCAGCAGCCAAGAGGGCGGCACTGAAGCTTTCTTT. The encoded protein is CASSQEGGTEAFF.

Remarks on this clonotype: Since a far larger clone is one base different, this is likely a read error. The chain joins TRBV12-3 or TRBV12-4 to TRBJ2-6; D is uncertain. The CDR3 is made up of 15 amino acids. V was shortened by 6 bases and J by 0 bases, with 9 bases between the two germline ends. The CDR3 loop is CASSRAISGANVLTF. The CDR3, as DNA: TGTGCCAGCAGCCGCGCCATCTCTGGGGCCAACGTCCTGACTTTC.